This T cell receptor (beta chain) was sequenced during a study of T cells after posttransplantation cyclophosphamide. Cells defined as naive were viable CD3+CD4+ or CD3+CD8+ and CCR7+CD45RA+CD45RO-CD95-CD27+CD28+. Peripheral blood was collected from the related graft donor on the marrow donation day. With respect to this clone: Its antigen remains unidentified.

Study results and caveats: Blood and skin or GI T cell repertoires showed limited TRB overlap. Recipient CMV seropositivity and CMV reactivation strongly tracked TRB clonality. Later post-transplant blood repertoires were often dominated by donor CD8+ memory clones.

The CDR3 totals 20 residues. The germline gives CDR1 LNHNV, CDR2 YYDKDF (reference sequence). V was pared by 0 bases and J by 5 bases, with 10 bases of the junction left unmatched. Produced via immunoSEQ multiplex PCR; TCRdb's table is partial and in-frame only. The sample consists of fewer than 35,000 clones, about 91% of them appearing once. The material sequenced was naive CD4+ T cells sorted from blood. The chain combines TRBV15 with TRBJ2-2; 15 bases align to TRBD2. The TCR originated in a man aged 25 to 40 in good health and a related stem cell transplant donor. This CDR3 is CATSRDLPGTSGGSTGELFF. CDR3 nucleotides: TGTGCCACCAGCAGAGATCTCCCCGGGACTAGCGGGGGGTCTACCGGGGAGCTGTTTTTT.